These 28 T cell receptor beta chains share one sample of origin, sequenced in a study of cytomegalovirus exposure and HLA in healthy donors. PCR amplification relied on 60 Vbeta primers (plus 13 Jbeta primers). Using immunoSEQ multiplex PCR, the repertoire was profiled, and TCRdb retains in-frame clones only, with some absent. The profile covers approximately 150,000 clones, with roughly 70% appearing a single time and 3% to 3.5% taken by the ten largest. Material for sequencing was PBMCs. Receptor source: a male donor in good health and CMV-seronegative.

This chain joins TRBV18 and TRBJ1-2; 9 bases are shared with TRBD1. CDR1 is KGHSH, CDR2 LQKENI, per germline. V shed 1 base and J 1 base; nucleotides not matched to a gene: 10. This CDR3 comprises 18 residues. Written as DNA, the CDR3 is TGTGCCAGCTCACCACTTAACCCAAGGGACAGGGATAACTATGGCTACACCTTC. Translating it yields CASSPLNPRDRDNYGYTF.

A single count supports this clone. V and J are TRBV5-1 and TRBJ1-5; possible D gene TRBD1, 6 bases. V was cut by 4 bases and J by 4 bases, with 12 bases left in between. Germline V gene lookup returns CDR1 SGHRS and CDR2 YFSETQ. The CDR3 spans 14 residues. CDR3 amino acids: CASSQDSLNQPQHF. The CDR3 DNA reads TGCGCCAGCAGCCAGGACAGCTTAAATCAGCCCCAGCATTTT.

The chain has TRBV5-6 and TRBJ2-6; 8 bases match TRBD1. Looked up from germline, CDR1 is SGHDT and CDR2 is YYEEEE. The CDR3 is 18 amino acids. The trim removed 3 bases at V and 0 bases at J, leaving 8 bases unmatched. CDR3 DNA: TGTGCCAGCAGCTGGACTGGACAGGGAAACTCTGGGGCCAACGTCCTGACTTTC. Protein: CASSWTGQGNSGANVLTF.

The V call is TRBV27, the J call TRBJ2-1, with D maybe TRBD1 (6 bases). The CDR3 contains 15 residues. Trimming left V 0 bases short and J 2 bases short, with 8 bases between. The V gene's germline CDR1 is MNHEY and CDR2 SMNVEV (reference sequence). CDR3 sequence: CASSLSGAPYNEQFF. DNA for the CDR3: TGTGCCAGCAGTTTATCGGGGGCCCCCTACAATGAGCAGTTCTTC.

The chain employs TRBV19 and TRBJ2-2, with D unclear. V gave up 1 base and J gave up 2 bases, with 8 bases separating them. This CDR3 is 15 amino acids long. The germline V gene has CDR1 LNHDA and CDR2 SQIVND (reference sequence). CDR3 in amino acids: CASSIGQSNTGELFF. DNA of the CDR3: TGTGCCAGTAGTATAGGGCAGTCAAACACCGGGGAGCTGTTTTTT.

The chain uses TRBV19 and TRBJ1-1; maybe TRBD1 (6 bases). Germline V gene sequence: CDR1 LNHDA, CDR2 SQIVND (reference sequence). V lost 3 bases and J 1 base, leaving 9 bases between the germline ends. The CDR3 runs to 14 residues. In DNA, the CDR3 is TGTGCCAGTAGTATCAGGGGCTCGAACACTGAAGCTTTCTTT. This codes for CASSIRGSNTEAFF.

This clone was counted between two and nine times. V is TRBV10-3 and J is TRBJ2-7; 12 bases line up with TRBD1. Germline values: CDR1 ENHRY, CDR2 SYGVKD. Trimming took 5 bases from V and 6 from J; bases not matched to a gene: 8. The CDR3 sequence is 15 residues long. The CDR3 DNA reads TGTGCCATCAGTTACACCGGGACAGGGGGCTCCGAGCAGTACTTC. Residues: CAISYTGTGGSEQYF.

This chain joins TRBV5-1 and TRBJ2-6, with D uncertain. The ends were cut back, 4 bases at V and 0 bases at J, with 5 bases in the middle. Looked up from germline, CDR1 is SGHRS and CDR2 is YFSETQ. The CDR3 has 14 residues. This CDR3 is CASSAYSGANVLTF. The CDR3, as DNA: TGCGCCAGCAGCGCCTACTCTGGGGCCAACGTCCTGACTTTC.

This clone was counted a single time. V gene TRBV5-1 combines with J gene TRBJ2-7; TRBD1 might be the D (5 bases). The CDR3 covers 13 residues. The V and J ends lost 4 bases and 1 base respectively, with 9 bases between them. CDR1 and CDR2 (germline): SGHRS, YFSETQ. For the CDR3, the DNA is TGCGCCAGCAGCGACCAGGGTTCCTACGAGCAGTACTTC. As protein: CASSDQGSYEQYF.

The chain uses TRBV29-1 and TRBJ2-1; 7 bases are shared with TRBD2. Looked up from germline, CDR1 is SQVTM and CDR2 is ANQGSEA. The CDR3 covers 12 residues. The CDR3 DNA is TGCAGGAGTGCCAGCGGGAAAGGCGAGCAGTTCTTC. It encodes CRSASGKGEQFF.

The chain couples TRBV30 to TRBJ1-2; D is undetermined. Trimming shortened V by 2 bases and J by 7 bases, and 8 bases separated the two germline ends. This CDR3 is 11 amino acids long. Germline V gene sequence: CDR1 GTSNPN, CDR2 SVGIG (reference sequence). Here the CDR3 reads CAWSTSRGYTF. The CDR3 DNA reads as TGTGCCTGGAGTACGAGTCGTGGCTACACCTTC. The variable domain in full, completed from reference TRBV30 and TRBJ1-2, reads SQTIHQWPATLVQPVGSPLSLECTVEGTSNPNLYWYRQAAGRGLQLLFYSVGIGQISSEVPQNLSASRPQDRQFILSSKKLLLSDSGFYLCAWSTSRGYTFGSGTRLTVV.

The chain carries TRBV7-2 and TRBJ1-5, with D possibly being TRBD1 (6 bases). Germline assignment: CDR1 SGHTA and CDR2 FQGNSA. The CDR3 length is 18 residues. Trimming stripped 5 bases from V and 5 bases from J, with 25 bases between. For the CDR3, the DNA is TGTGCCAGCAGCACCCGAACAGGGTACGAAACACGATATCAGCCCCAGCATTTT. It specifies CASSTRTGYETRYQPQHF.

The chain recombines TRBV5-4 with TRBJ1-1; 7 bases agree with TRBD1. The length of the CDR3 is 13 residues. Germline V CDR1 and CDR2: SGHNT, YYREEE (reference sequence). Trimming at V came to 4 bases and at J to 2 bases, leaving 2 bases not matched to a gene. The CDR3 DNA reads as TGTGCCAGCAGCCGACAGGGAAACACTGAAGCTTTCTTT. It is translated as CASSRQGNTEAFF.

The genes are TRBV10-3 and TRBJ2-1; 10 bases line up with TRBD2. With V trimmed by 11 bases and J by 5 bases, 9 bases remained unmatched. This CDR3 has 14 amino acids. Germline CDR1 ENHRY, CDR2 SYGVKD. This chain's CDR3 is CASKAGGRHNEQFF. In DNA, the CDR3 is TGTGCCTCTAAAGCGGGGGGGAGGCACAATGAGCAGTTCTTC.

The V and J genes are TRBV29-1 and TRBJ1-1, with D hard to call. V lost 4 bases to trimming and J lost 4 bases, with 7 bases between them. The CDR3 is 11 amino acids. Germline V lookup: CDR1 SQVTM, CDR2 ANQGSEA. The CDR3 is CSVVEGTEAFF. The CDR3 region has the DNA TGCAGCGTTGTCGAGGGCACTGAAGCTTTCTTT.

This chain connects TRBV19 to TRBJ1-3; 7 bases line up with TRBD1. Trimming cost V 6 bases and J 1 base; bases outside gene matches: 6. This CDR3 comprises 15 residues. Germline CDR1 reads LNHDA; CDR2 reads SQIVND (reference sequence). Here the CDR3 DNA reads TGTGCCAGTAGCCTAACAGGGGAATCTGGAAACACCATATATTTT. Its translation is CASSLTGESGNTIYF.

In its sample, this clone was seen once. The chain joins TRBV18 to TRBJ1-4, with D possibly being TRBD1 (5 bases). Trimming shortened V by 3 bases and J by 4 bases, and 12 bases separated the two germline ends. Germline V gene sequence: CDR1 KGHSH, CDR2 LQKENI. CDR3 length: 15 amino acids. As DNA, the CDR3 is TGTGCCAGCTCACCCCTTGGGGCCGATAATGAAAAACTGTTTTTT. This encodes CASSPLGADNEKLFF. The complete variable domain, with remaining parts taken from reference TRBV18 and TRBJ1-4, reads NAGVMQNPRHLVRRRGQEARLRCSPMKGHSHVYWYRQLPEEGLKFMVYLQKENIIDESGMPKERFSAEFPKEGPSILRIQQVVRGDSAAYFCASSPLGADNEKLFFGSGTQLSVL.

The rearrangement links TRBV21-1 to TRBJ1-6. TRBV21-1 is annotated as a pseudogene. The CDR3 consists of 17 residues. Written as DNA, the CDR3 is TGTGCCAGCAGCAAAGGTCTTGGGTTTCGGGTAATTAGTCCCCTCCACTTT. This encodes CASSKGLGFRVISPLHF.

The chain is built from TRBV25-1 and TRBJ2-2; D uncertain. The V end was cut by 5 bases, the J end by 2 bases, with 6 bases between. The CDR3 has 13 amino acids. The germline gives CDR1 MGHDK, CDR2 SYGVNS. DNA of the CDR3: TGTGCCAGCAGTTCCCTTAACACCGGGGAGCTGTTTTTT. Protein: CASSSLNTGELFF.

The chain uses TRBV7-9 and TRBJ2-5, with D possibly matching TRBD1 (6 bases). The end of the DNA fits TRBJ2-7 better, so the J call may be wrong. Germline V gene lookup returns CDR1 SEHNR and CDR2 FQNEAQ (reference sequence). CDR3 length: 13 amino acids. Written as DNA, the CDR3 is TGTGCCTCAGGGGTAGGAATAGCTGCCGAGCAGTACTTC. Protein product: CASGVGIAAEQYF.

This clone was detected only a few times. The V and J genes are TRBV11-2 and TRBJ2-1; D gene ambiguous. The CDR3 consists of 13 residues. The germline gives CDR1 SGHAT, CDR2 FQNNGV. V was pared by 5 bases and J by 10 bases, with 15 bases between. Here the CDR3 reads CASSNSGIGEQFF. The CDR3, as DNA: TGTGCCAGCAGCAACAGTGGTATTGGGGAGCAGTTCTTC.

V gene TRBV6-1 combines with J gene TRBJ1-5, with 7 bases that match TRBD1. CDR3 length equals 14 residues. Looked up from germline, CDR1 is MNHNS and CDR2 is SASEGT. V was pared by 1 base and J by 8 bases, with 5 bases of the junction left unmatched. In nucleotides, the CDR3 is TGTGCCAGCAGTGAAGGGCAGGGGGTGAAGCCCCAGCATTTT. It yields the protein CASSEGQGVKPQHF.

The CDR3 coding sequence is TGTGCCTGGAGTAGGGGGCTTGGGGAGTTCTTC. It codes for CAWSRGLGEFF. The genes are TRBV30 and TRBJ2-1; 7 bases fit TRBD1. The CDR3 totals 11 residues. Germline V gene lookup returns CDR1 GTSNPN and CDR2 SVGIG (reference sequence). Trimming at V came to 2 bases and at J to 14 bases, leaving 6 bases not matched to a gene.

The chain recombines TRBV7-9 with TRBJ2-6; no firm D call. Deletions cut 2 bases from V and 8 bases from J, with 4 bases between. From germline, CDR1 is SEHNR and CDR2 FQNEAQ (reference sequence). The CDR3 contains 12 residues. The CDR3 loop is CASSLSTNVLTF. The CDR3 DNA reads TGTGCCAGCAGCTTATCTACCAACGTCCTGACTTTC.

This clone appeared a single time. The chain employs TRBV11-3 and TRBJ2-2; D is unresolved. Germline CDR1 and CDR2: SGHNT and YENEEA. The ends were cut back, 4 bases at V and 5 bases at J, with 5 bases in the middle. CDR3 size: 12 residues. CDR3 sequence: CASSSSTGELFF. CDR3 DNA sequence: TGTGCCAGCAGCTCATCAACCGGGGAGCTGTTTTTT.

As concerns this clone: Other nucleotide sequences from this sample produce the same CDR3. This chain joins TRBV23-1 and TRBJ1-2; D perhaps matches TRBD1 (5 bases). TRBV23-1 is noted as an ORF with a role that remains uncertain. The V end was cut by 4 bases, the J end by 2 bases, with 14 bases between. The CDR3 contains 15 residues. The CDR3 coding sequence is TGCGCCAGCAGTCTAGCGGGGCAGGCAAACTATGGCTACACCTTC. It specifies CASSLAGQANYGYTF.

This clone appeared a single time. The chain uses TRBV19 and TRBJ2-1; D is ambiguous. This CDR3 spans 15 amino acids. CDR1 is LNHDA, CDR2 SQIVND, per germline (reference sequence). Trimming cost V 5 bases and J 2 bases, with 13 bases left between them. The CDR3 sequence: CASSPLITPYNEQFF. The CDR3 DNA is TGTGCCAGTAGTCCCCTGATCACTCCCTACAATGAGCAGTTCTTC. The entire variable domain, with the rest obtained from reference TRBV19 and TRBJ2-1, is as follows: DGGITQSPKYLFRKEGQNVTLSCEQNLNHDAMYWYRQDPGQGLRLIYYSQIVNDFQKGDIAEGYSVSREKKESFPLTVTSAQKNPTAFYLCASSPLITPYNEQFFGPGTRLTVL.

V gene TRBV30 combines with J gene TRBJ2-2, with TRBD1 matching 12 bases. With V trimmed by 7 bases and J by 2 bases, 11 bases remained unmatched. CDR3 length: 17 residues. Germline V gene data show CDR1 as GTSNPN and CDR2 as SVGIG (reference sequence). The chain's CDR3 is CALKLHGTGGNTGELFF. CDR3 DNA: TGTGCCTTAAAATTGCACGGGACAGGGGGCAACACCGGGGAGCTGTTTTTT. The full variable domain, rest sourced from reference TRBV30 and TRBJ2-2, is SQTIHQWPATLVQPVGSPLSLECTVEGTSNPNLYWYRQAAGRGLQLLFYSVGIGQISSEVPQNLSASRPQDRQFILSSKKLLLSDSGFYLCALKLHGTGGNTGELFFGEGSRLTVL.